Below are 17 T cell receptor beta chains sequenced from a single sample in a study of control samples from healthy donors and cancer patients. Some clones are missing from TCRdb's copy, which holds only in-frame ones; the method was immunoSEQ multiplex PCR. The sample lists around 130,000 clones, about 88% occurring once. Sequencing was carried out using blood. These receptors all stem from a man aged 45 to 65 in good health.

This clone was counted a single time. The gene calls are TRBV30 and TRBJ1-6, with 9 bases that match TRBD1. The germline V gene has CDR1 GTSNPN and CDR2 SVGIG (reference sequence). Germline trimming cut 2 bases from V and 0 bases from J; bases unmatched to any gene: 5. This CDR3 spans 17 amino acids. The CDR3: CAWSRTGAFSYNSPLHF. The CDR3 bases are TGTGCCTGGAGTAGGACAGGGGCCTTCTCCTATAATTCACCCCTCCACTTT.

V gene TRBV6-1 combines with J gene TRBJ2-7; possibly TRBD1 for D (6 bases). The CDR3 is made up of 16 amino acids. Germline values: CDR1 MNHNS, CDR2 SASEGT. The V and J ends lost 1 base and 5 bases respectively, with 18 bases between them. Written as DNA, the CDR3 is TGTGCCAGCAGTGAAGGACGGCCCCTACGGGACAACGAGCAGTACTTC. As protein: CASSEGRPLRDNEQYF.

CDR3 protein: CATSTTEGARGYTF. DNA for the CDR3: TGTGCCACCAGCACGACCGAGGGGGCACGTGGCTACACCTTC. The chain couples TRBV15 to TRBJ1-2; 7 bases match TRBD1. The trim removed 4 bases at V and 7 bases at J, leaving 9 bases unmatched. The CDR3 covers 14 residues. Germline CDR1 reads LNHNV; CDR2 reads YYDKDF (reference sequence).

This clone has a handful of counts. The gene calls are TRBV6-5 and TRBJ1-4; possible D gene TRBD1, 6 bases. The CDR3 loop spans 14 amino acids. The germline V gene encodes CDR1 MNHEY and CDR2 SVGAGI. V shed 6 bases and J shed 5 bases, with 13 bases lying between them. The CDR3 DNA reads as TGTGCCAGCAGGGCGGGACACGAAAATGAAAAACTGTTTTTT. Translated: CASRAGHENEKLFF.

The J gene is TRBJ2-7, the V gene TRBV30, with a tentative D call TRBD1 (5 bases). V lost 3 bases and J 6 bases, leaving 15 bases between the germline ends. Germline loops: CDR1 GTSNPN, CDR2 SVGIG (reference sequence). CDR3 length equals 13 residues. The CDR3 DNA follows: TGTGCCTGGAGCGTTACCAGGGAAGGCGAGCAGTACTTC. As protein: CAWSVTREGEQYF.

The chain has TRBV11-2 and TRBJ2-1, with D hard to call. Germline CDR1 and CDR2: SGHAT and FQNNGV. The ends were cut back, 5 bases at V and 8 bases at J, with 22 bases in the middle. CDR3 length: 16 amino acids. The chain's CDR3 is CASSISLDPQGDEQFF. In DNA, the CDR3 is TGTGCCAGCAGCATCAGCTTGGACCCACAAGGCGATGAGCAGTTCTTC.

The chain joins TRBV7-8 to TRBJ2-5; the D gene is possibly TRBD1 (6 bases). This CDR3 region has 15 residues. V lost 7 bases to trimming and J lost 1 base, with 16 bases between them. The germline gives CDR1 SGHVS, CDR2 FQNEAQ. The CDR3 spells CASTPRRTAQETQYF. The CDR3 nucleotides read TGTGCCAGCACCCCAAGACGGACAGCCCAAGAGACCCAGTACTTC.

The rearrangement uses TRBV9 and TRBJ1-3, with a possible D match to TRBD1 (5 bases). CDR1 and CDR2 (germline): SGDLS, YYNGEE. The CDR3 runs to 16 residues. V lost 0 bases, J lost 0 bases, and 10 bases lay in between. The DNA of the CDR3 is TGTGCCAGCAGCGTAGGAGTCAGGGACTCTGGAAACACCATATATTTT. The encoded protein is CASSVGVRDSGNTIYF.

The V call is TRBV28, the J call TRBJ1-1; D call uncertain. Trimming cost V 5 bases and J 8 bases, with 21 bases left between them. This CDR3 is 15 amino acids long. CDR1 and CDR2 from the germline V gene are MDHEN and SYDVKM. Written as DNA, the CDR3 is TGTGCCAGCAGTCTACCCGCGAGCCAACTAGCAGAAGCTTTCTTT. It yields the protein CASSLPASQLAEAFF. Based on the CDR3 plus reference TRBV28 and TRBJ1-1, the full variable domain is DVKVTQSSRYLVKRTGEKVFLECVQDMDHENMFWYRQDPGLGLRLIYFSYDVKMKEKGDIPEGYSVSREKKERFSLILESASTNQTSMYLCASSLPASQLAEAFFGQGTRLTVV.

The J gene is TRBJ2-3, the V gene TRBV2, with D maybe TRBD2 (6 bases). Germline V CDR1 and CDR2: SNHLY, FYNNEI. The CDR3 has 14 residues. V was shortened by 4 bases and J by 2 bases, with 10 bases between the two germline ends. CDR3 loop: CASSAQRVTDTQYF. The CDR3 nucleotides read TGTGCCAGCAGTGCTCAGCGGGTCACAGATACGCAGTATTTT.

This clone appeared a single time. This chain uses TRBV10-1 with TRBJ2-7, with D perhaps being TRBD1 or TRBD2 (5 bases each). Germline values: CDR1 WNHNN, CDR2 SYGVQD (reference sequence). The CDR3 runs to 13 residues. The V end lost 4 bases, the J end lost 3 bases, and 10 bases lay between the germline ends. The CDR3 DNA reads as TGCGCCAGCAGTGTGGGGGTGGGCTACGAGCAGTACTTC. Its translation: CASSVGVGYEQYF.

The chain uses TRBV5-1 and TRBJ2-5; TRBD1 or TRBD2 may be the D gene (5 bases each). This CDR3 has 16 residues. Germline V gives CDR1 SGHRS, CDR2 YFSETQ. V lost 0 bases and J lost 5, with 17 bases in between. The CDR3 is CASSLGGDAGGETQYF. CDR3 in DNA: TGCGCCAGCAGCTTGGGCGGCGACGCTGGGGGTGAGACCCAGTACTTC.

The rearrangement links TRBV30 to TRBJ1-1; TRBD1 matches 8 bases. Trimming cost V 3 bases and J 2 bases; bases outside gene matches: 2. The germline V gene encodes CDR1 GTSNPN and CDR2 SVGIG (reference sequence). There are 13 residues in the CDR3. The CDR3 protein is CAWSQGANTEAFF. The CDR3 coding sequence is TGTGCCTGGAGCCAGGGGGCTAACACTGAAGCTTTCTTT.

The chain has TRBV5-5 and TRBJ2-3, with 10 bases fitting TRBD1. This CDR3 contains 16 residues. Germline loops: CDR1 SGHKS, CDR2 YYEKEE (reference sequence). V dropped 4 bases and J dropped 2; count of bases not matched to a gene: 7. Here the CDR3 reads CASSMRQGAATDTQYF. The CDR3 nucleotides read TGTGCCAGCAGCATGAGACAGGGGGCTGCCACAGATACGCAGTATTTT. Together with reference TRBV5-5 and TRBJ2-3, the CDR3 gives the full variable domain: DAGVTQSPTHLIKTRGQQVTLRCSPISGHKSVSWYQQVLGQGPQFIFQYYEKEERGRGNFPDRFSARQFPNYSSELNVNALLLGDSALYLCASSMRQGAATDTQYFGPGTRLTVL.

This chain joins TRBV7-3 and TRBJ2-1; a possible D gene is TRBD2 (7 bases). The CDR3 extends over 16 amino acids. Germline V gene lookup returns CDR1 SGHTA and CDR2 FQGTGA. Trimming left V 1 base short and J 8 bases short, with 18 bases between. The chain's CDR3 is CASSLKGVSRGDEQFF. In DNA form, the CDR3 reads TGTGCCAGCAGCTTAAAGGGGGTCAGTCGGGGGGATGAGCAGTTCTTC.

The chain joins TRBV27 to TRBJ2-7; perhaps D is TRBD1 or TRBD2 (5 bases each). In germline, CDR1 is MNHEY, CDR2 SMNVEV (reference sequence). This CDR3 has 17 residues. The V and J ends lost 5 bases and 3 bases respectively, with 23 bases between them. Here the CDR3 DNA reads TGTGCCAGCAGTCCCTCTAGTTCCCGGGACCGAAGCTACGAGCAGTACTTC. As protein: CASSPSSSRDRSYEQYF.

The V gene is TRBV30, the J gene TRBJ1-5; D is uncertain. The CDR3 covers 14 residues. V was shortened by 2 bases and J by 0 bases, with 8 bases between the two germline ends. CDR1 and CDR2 (germline): GTSNPN, SVGIG (reference sequence). The CDR3 region has the DNA TGTGCCTGGAGTCTCGCGAATAGCAATCAGCCCCAGCATTTT. Amino acid sequence: CAWSLANSNQPQHF.